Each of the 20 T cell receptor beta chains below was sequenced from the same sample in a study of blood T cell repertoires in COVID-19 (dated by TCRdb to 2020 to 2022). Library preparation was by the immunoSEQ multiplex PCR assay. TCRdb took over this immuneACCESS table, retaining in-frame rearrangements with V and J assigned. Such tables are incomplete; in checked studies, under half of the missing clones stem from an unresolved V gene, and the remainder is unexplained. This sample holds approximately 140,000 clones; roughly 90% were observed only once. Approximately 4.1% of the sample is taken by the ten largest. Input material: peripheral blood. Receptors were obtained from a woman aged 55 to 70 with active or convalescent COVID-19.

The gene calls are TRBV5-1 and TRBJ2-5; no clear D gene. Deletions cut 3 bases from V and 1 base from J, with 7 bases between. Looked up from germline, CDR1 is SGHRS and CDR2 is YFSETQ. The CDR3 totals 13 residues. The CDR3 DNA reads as TGCGCCAGCAGCTCCAGATTCCAAGAGACCCAGTACTTC. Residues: CASSSRFQETQYF.

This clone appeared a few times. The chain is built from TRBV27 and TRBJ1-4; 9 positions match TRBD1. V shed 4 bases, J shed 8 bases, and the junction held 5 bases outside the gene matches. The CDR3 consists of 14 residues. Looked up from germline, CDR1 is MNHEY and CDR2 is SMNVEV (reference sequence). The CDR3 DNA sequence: TGTGCCAGCAGTTACTCCGGGACAGGGGAAAAACTGTTTTTT. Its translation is CASSYSGTGEKLFF.

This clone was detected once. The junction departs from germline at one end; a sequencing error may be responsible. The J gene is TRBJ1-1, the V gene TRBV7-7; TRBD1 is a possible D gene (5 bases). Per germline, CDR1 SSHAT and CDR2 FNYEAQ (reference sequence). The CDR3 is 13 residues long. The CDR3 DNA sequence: TGTGCTAGCAGCTTAGAAAAAGGGGCTGAAGCTTTCTTT. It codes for CASSLEKGAEAFF.

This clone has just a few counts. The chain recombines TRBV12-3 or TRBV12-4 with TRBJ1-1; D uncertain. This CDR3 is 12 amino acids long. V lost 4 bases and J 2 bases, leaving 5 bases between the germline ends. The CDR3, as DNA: TGTGCCAGCAGTTACAGTAACACTGAAGCTTTCTTT. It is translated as CASSYSNTEAFF.

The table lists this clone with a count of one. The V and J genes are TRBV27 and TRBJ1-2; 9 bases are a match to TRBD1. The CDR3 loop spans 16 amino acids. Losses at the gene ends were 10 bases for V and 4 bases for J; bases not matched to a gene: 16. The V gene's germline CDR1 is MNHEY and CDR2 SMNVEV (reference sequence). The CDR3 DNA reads TGTGCCACCCGTCGGGGACAGGGTCTCCGGGGCTATGGCTACACCTTC. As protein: CATRRGQGLRGYGYTF.

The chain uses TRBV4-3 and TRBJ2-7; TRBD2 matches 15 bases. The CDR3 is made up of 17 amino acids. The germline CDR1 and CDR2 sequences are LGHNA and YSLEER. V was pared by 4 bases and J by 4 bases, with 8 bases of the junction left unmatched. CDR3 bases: TGCGCCAGCAGCCCCGGGACTAGCGGGGGGACACCTTACGAGCAGTACTTC. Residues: CASSPGTSGGTPYEQYF.

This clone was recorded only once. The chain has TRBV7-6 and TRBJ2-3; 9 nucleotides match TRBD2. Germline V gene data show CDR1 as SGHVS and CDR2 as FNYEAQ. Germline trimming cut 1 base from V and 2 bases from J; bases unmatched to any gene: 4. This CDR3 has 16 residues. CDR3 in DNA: TGTGCCAGCAGCTTAGTTGCGGGGGGGTTCACAGATACGCAGTATTTT. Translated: CASSLVAGGFTDTQYF.

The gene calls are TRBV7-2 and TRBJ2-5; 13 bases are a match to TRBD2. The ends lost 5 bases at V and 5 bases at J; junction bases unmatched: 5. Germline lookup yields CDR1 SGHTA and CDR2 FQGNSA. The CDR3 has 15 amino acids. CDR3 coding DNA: TGTGCCAGCAGCGGACAGACTAGCGGGGGGGAGACCCAGTACTTC. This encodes CASSGQTSGGETQYF.

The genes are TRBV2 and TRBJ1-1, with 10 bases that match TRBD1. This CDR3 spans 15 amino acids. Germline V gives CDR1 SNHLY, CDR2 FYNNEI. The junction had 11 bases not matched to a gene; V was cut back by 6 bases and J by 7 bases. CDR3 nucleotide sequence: TGTGCCAGCAGGGACCCGGGACAGGGGAAGAGTGAAGCTTTCTTT. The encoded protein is CASRDPGQGKSEAFF.

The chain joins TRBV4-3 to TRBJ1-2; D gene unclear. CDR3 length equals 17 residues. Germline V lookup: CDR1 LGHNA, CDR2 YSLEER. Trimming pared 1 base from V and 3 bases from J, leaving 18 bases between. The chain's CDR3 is CASSQVEGSNGDYGYTF. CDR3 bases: TGCGCCAGCAGCCAAGTGGAGGGCTCCAACGGGGACTATGGCTACACCTTC.

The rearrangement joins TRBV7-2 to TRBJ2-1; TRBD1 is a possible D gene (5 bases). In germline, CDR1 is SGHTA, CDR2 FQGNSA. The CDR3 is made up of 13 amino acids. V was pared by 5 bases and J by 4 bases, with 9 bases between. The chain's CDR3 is CASSPRQYNEQFF. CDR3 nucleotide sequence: TGTGCCAGCAGCCCCCGACAGTACAATGAGCAGTTCTTC.

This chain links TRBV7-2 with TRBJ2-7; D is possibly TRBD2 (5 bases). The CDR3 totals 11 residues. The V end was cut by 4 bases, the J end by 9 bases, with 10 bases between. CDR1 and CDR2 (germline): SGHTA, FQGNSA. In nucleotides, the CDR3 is TGTGCCAGCAGCTGGGCCGGGGTGCAGTACTTC. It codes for CASSWAGVQYF.

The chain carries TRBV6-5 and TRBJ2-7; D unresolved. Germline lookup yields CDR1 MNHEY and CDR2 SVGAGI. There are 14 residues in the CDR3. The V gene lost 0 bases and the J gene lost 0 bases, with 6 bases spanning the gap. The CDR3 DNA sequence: TGTGCCAGCAGTTACTCTCGGTCCTCCTACGAGCAGTACTTC. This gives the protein CASSYSRSSYEQYF.

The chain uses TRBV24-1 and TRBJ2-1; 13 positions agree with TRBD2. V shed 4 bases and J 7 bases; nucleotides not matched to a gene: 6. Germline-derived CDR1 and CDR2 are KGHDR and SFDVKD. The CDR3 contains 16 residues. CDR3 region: CATSDPLAGGPNEQFF. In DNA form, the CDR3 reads TGTGCCACCAGTGACCCACTAGCGGGGGGGCCAAATGAGCAGTTCTTC.

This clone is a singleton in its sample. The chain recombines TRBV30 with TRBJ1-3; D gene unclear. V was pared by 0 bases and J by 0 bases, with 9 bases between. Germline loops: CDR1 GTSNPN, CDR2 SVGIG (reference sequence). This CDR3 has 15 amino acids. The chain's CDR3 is CAWSVTGSSGNTIYF. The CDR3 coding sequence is TGTGCCTGGAGTGTAACGGGGAGCTCTGGAAACACCATATATTTT.

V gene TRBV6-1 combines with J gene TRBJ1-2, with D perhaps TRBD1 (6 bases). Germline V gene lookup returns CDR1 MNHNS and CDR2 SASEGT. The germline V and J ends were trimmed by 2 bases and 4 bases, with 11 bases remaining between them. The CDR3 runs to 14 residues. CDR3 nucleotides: TGTGCCAGCAGTGAAACCAGACAGGCCTATGGCTACACCTTC. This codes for CASSETRQAYGYTF.

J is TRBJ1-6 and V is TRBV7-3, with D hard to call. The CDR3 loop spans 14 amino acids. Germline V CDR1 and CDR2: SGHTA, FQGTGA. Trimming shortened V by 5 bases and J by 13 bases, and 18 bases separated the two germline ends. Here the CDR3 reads CASSPGGGEAPLHF. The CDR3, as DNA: TGTGCCAGCAGCCCGGGCGGCGGGGAGGCGCCCCTCCACTTT.

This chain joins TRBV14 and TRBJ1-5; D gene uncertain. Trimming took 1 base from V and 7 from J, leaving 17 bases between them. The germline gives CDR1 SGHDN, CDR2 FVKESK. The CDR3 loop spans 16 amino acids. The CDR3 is CASSQGPRWAWQPQHF. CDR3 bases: TGTGCCAGCAGCCAAGGGCCGAGATGGGCATGGCAGCCCCAGCATTTT.

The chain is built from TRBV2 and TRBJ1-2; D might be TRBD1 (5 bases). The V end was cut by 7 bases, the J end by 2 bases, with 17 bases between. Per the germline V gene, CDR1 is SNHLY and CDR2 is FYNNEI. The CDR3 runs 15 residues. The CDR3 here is CASILTVIINYGYTF. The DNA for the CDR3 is TGTGCCAGCATTTTGACAGTTATAATCAACTATGGCTACACCTTC.

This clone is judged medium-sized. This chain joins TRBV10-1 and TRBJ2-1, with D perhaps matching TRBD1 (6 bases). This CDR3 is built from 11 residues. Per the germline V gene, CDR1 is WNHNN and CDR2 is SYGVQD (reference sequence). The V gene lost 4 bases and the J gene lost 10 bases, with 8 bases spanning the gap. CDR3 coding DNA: TGCGCCAGCAGTGGGGGGCACGAGCAGTTCTTC. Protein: CASSGGHEQFF.